Sequencing of this TCR beta chain was carried out in a study of blood T cell repertoires in COVID-19. As for the study in general: Samples came from the United States, Italy and Spain, spanning acute and convalescent COVID-19.

This table comes from immunoSEQ multiplex PCR, and its TCRdb copy is limited to in-frame clones, with some not included. The profile shows about 250,000 clones, about 90% of them singletons. Per the germline V gene, CDR1 is LGHNA and CDR2 is YSLEER. The CDR3 spans 15 residues. V was shortened by 4 bases and J by 0 bases, with 12 bases between the two germline ends. This sequence originates from a man older than 75 with acute or convalescent COVID-19. This rearrangement joins TRBV4-3 to TRBJ1-1; D remains unclear. The sample comprised peripheral blood. This chain's CDR3 is CASSLEPELNTEAFF. The CDR3 DNA reads as TGCGCCAGCAGCCTAGAACCAGAACTGAACACTGAAGCTTTCTTT.